These 11 T cell receptor beta chains share one sample of origin, sequenced in a study of cytomegalovirus exposure and HLA in healthy donors. 60 Vbeta and 13 Jbeta primers were used in PCR. Sequenced by immunoSEQ multiplex PCR; TCRdb stores in-frame clones only, minus some. This table holds 95,000 to 100,000 clones, about four fifths found once. Sequencing used PBMCs. The source is a woman between 40 and 55 years old in good health and CMV-seronegative.

This clone was recorded a few times. This rearrangement joins TRBV30 to TRBJ2-1; 10 nucleotides line up with TRBD1. CDR1 is GTSNPN, CDR2 SVGIG, per germline (reference sequence). V was pared by 2 bases and J by 9 bases, with 7 bases of the junction left unmatched. This CDR3 comprises 14 residues. CDR3 sequence (DNA): TGTGCCTGGAGTCCGGGACAGGGGATTGGTGAGCAGTTCTTC. Translation: CAWSPGQGIGEQFF.

V and J are TRBV18 and TRBJ2-1; D is perhaps TRBD2 (5 bases). Per germline, CDR1 KGHSH and CDR2 LQKENI. The CDR3 consists of 13 residues. Trimming shortened V by 2 bases and J by 10 bases, and 12 bases separated the two germline ends. CDR3: CASSPDSSGEQFF. The CDR3, as DNA: TGTGCCAGCTCACCAGACTCCTCGGGGGAGCAGTTCTTC.

This rearrangement joins TRBV10-3 to TRBJ1-2; D is undetermined. This CDR3 has 13 residues. The ends were cut back, 2 bases at V and 7 bases at J, with 11 bases in the middle. Per the germline V gene, CDR1 is ENHRY and CDR2 is SYGVKD. The CDR3 DNA sequence: TGTGCCATCAGTGAGGACGGGGTCAGTGGCTACACCTTC. Translation gives CAISEDGVSGYTF.

This clone has just one count. The rearrangement links TRBV27 to TRBJ2-7, with 9 nucleotides matching TRBD2. Per germline, CDR1 MNHEY and CDR2 SMNVEV (reference sequence). The CDR3 is 15 amino acids. The J segment lost 1 base and the V segment lost 3 bases, leaving 4 bases of the junction unmatched. DNA of the CDR3: TGTGCCAGCAGTTTGGCGGGAGGGGCGTCCTACGAGCAGTACTTC. It is translated as CASSLAGGASYEQYF.

This chain's CDR3 is CASSPLVADTQYF. DNA for the CDR3: TGTGCCAGCAGCCCTCTGGTTGCGGATACGCAGTATTTT. The chain uses TRBV5-4 and TRBJ2-3, with D uncertain. Deletions cut 4 bases from V and 6 bases from J, with 12 bases between. This CDR3 has 13 amino acids. Germline V gene lookup returns CDR1 SGHNT and CDR2 YYREEE (reference sequence).

The rearrangement uses TRBV5-1 and TRBJ2-7; 7 nucleotides line up with TRBD1. V lost 3 bases, J lost 0 bases, and 9 bases stayed unmatched. Germline CDR1 and CDR2: SGHRS and YFSETQ. CDR3 size: 16 residues. CDR3 amino acids: CASSSLQGSYSYEQYF. For the CDR3, the DNA is TGCGCCAGCAGCTCCTTACAGGGGTCCTACTCCTACGAGCAGTACTTC.

The chain recombines TRBV7-9 with TRBJ2-7, with 11 bases matching TRBD1. CDR1 is SEHNR, CDR2 FQNEAQ, per germline (reference sequence). The CDR3 sequence is 15 residues long. The V segment lost 4 bases and the J segment 5 bases; nucleotides outside the gene matches: 7. CDR3 nucleotide sequence: TGTGCCAGCAGCTCCTGGACAGGGGGCAGGGACGAGCAGTACTTC. Translation gives CASSSWTGGRDEQYF.

V gene TRBV6-5 combines with J gene TRBJ2-5; TRBD1 agrees at 9 bases. The CDR3 spans 13 residues. Trimming took 6 bases from V and 6 from J; bases not matched to a gene: 5. Germline lookup yields CDR1 MNHEY and CDR2 SVGAGI. CDR3 amino acids: CASSPTGGKTQYF. For the CDR3, the DNA is TGTGCCAGCAGCCCGACAGGGGGAAAGACCCAGTACTTC.

The chain couples TRBV7-9 to TRBJ2-1; D not resolved. Between the trimmed V and J ends, which lost 1 base and 0 bases, there was a span of 7 bases. Germline CDR1 SEHNR, CDR2 FQNEAQ (reference sequence). The CDR3 sequence is 15 residues long. CDR3 in DNA: TGTGCCAGCAGCTTAGTCGCTAGCTCCTACAATGAGCAGTTCTTC. Residues: CASSLVASSYNEQFF.

The rearrangement uses TRBV30 and TRBJ2-1, with TRBD2 identical over 9 bases. CDR1 and CDR2 from the germline V gene are GTSNPN and SVGIG (reference sequence). V lost 7 bases, J lost 4 bases, and 11 bases stayed unmatched. The CDR3 loop spans 15 amino acids. In DNA, the CDR3 is TGTGCCTCCGGCGGGCTAGCGGGGATGTACAATGAGCAGTTCTTC. Translating it yields CASGGLAGMYNEQFF.

The rearrangement uses TRBV7-2 and TRBJ2-5, with D possibly TRBD1 on 5 matching bases. The DNA end is more similar to TRBJ2-7, so the J call may be wrong. The CDR3 totals 15 residues. Germline CDR1 reads SGHTA; CDR2 reads FQGNSA. CDR3 sequence reads: CASSPAATGSYEQYF. The CDR3 bases are TGTGCCAGCAGCCCAGCTGCTACAGGCTCCTACGAGCAGTACTTC.